Each of the 6 T cell receptor beta chains below was sequenced from the same sample in a study of cytomegalovirus exposure and HLA in healthy donors (dated by TCRdb to 2015 to 2018). The receptor library was made with the immunoSEQ multiplex PCR assay. For the multiplex PCR, a mixture combining 60 forward primers for TCR Vbeta segments and 13 reverse primers for TCR Jbeta segments was used. Imported from immuneACCESS, the table was reduced by TCRdb to in-frame sequences with V and J called. These copies leave out some clones; in studies compared against another copy, an unresolved V gene accounts for under half, and the cause of the remainder is not known. Counted in this sample were approximately 150,000 clones; about 68% of them appeared once. Less than 3% of the sample belongs to the ten largest clones. The specimen was PBMCs. These receptors originate from a female donor in good health and CMV-seronegative.

This chain connects TRBV28 to TRBJ1-1, with 8 nucleotides matching TRBD1. The CDR3 runs 14 residues. The junction had 5 bases not matched to a gene; V was cut back by 4 bases and J by 4 bases. CDR1 and CDR2 (germline): MDHEN, SYDVKM. The CDR3 DNA follows: TGTGCCAGCAGTTCAGGGGGCCGGAGCACTGAAGCTTTCTTT. Its protein is CASSSGGRSTEAFF. Combining the CDR3 with reference TRBV28 and TRBJ1-1 gives the whole variable domain DVKVTQSSRYLVKRTGEKVFLECVQDMDHENMFWYRQDPGLGLRLIYFSYDVKMKEKGDIPEGYSVSREKKERFSLILESASTNQTSMYLCASSSGGRSTEAFFGQGTRLTVV.

The chain links TRBV6-6 to TRBJ1-3; tentative D call: TRBD1 (6 bases). Germline lookup yields CDR1 MNHNY and CDR2 SVGAGI (reference sequence). The CDR3 runs to 15 residues. V was pared by 2 bases and J by 5 bases, with 13 bases between. The CDR3 spells CASSYPGGDRNTIYF. CDR3 in DNA: TGTGCCAGCAGTTACCCGGGAGGGGACAGAAACACCATATATTTT.

This clone has a handful of counts. The chain is built from TRBV30 and TRBJ2-4; D not certain. V was trimmed by 4 bases and J by 0 bases, leaving 16 bases between them. In germline, CDR1 is GTSNPN, CDR2 SVGIG (reference sequence). The CDR3 has 16 residues. Written as DNA, the CDR3 is TGTGCCTGGATGCGGCAGTCCTCTTTAGCCAAAAACATTCAGTACTTC. This codes for CAWMRQSSLAKNIQYF.

The CDR3: CASRSWGGARDTEAFF. The CDR3 nucleotides read TGTGCCAGCAGGTCCTGGGGGGGGGCTAGGGACACTGAAGCTTTCTTT. The chain uses TRBV2 and TRBJ1-1; tentative D call: TRBD1 (6 bases). Germline CDR1 is SNHLY and CDR2 is FYNNEI. V was shortened by 6 bases and J by 3 bases, with 20 bases between the two germline ends. This CDR3 region has 16 residues.

The chain is built from TRBV7-9 and TRBJ1-4; 7 bases line up with TRBD1. V lost 3 bases and J lost 5; bases outside the gene matches: 3. Germline V lookup: CDR1 SEHNR, CDR2 FQNEAQ (reference sequence). This CDR3 is 14 amino acids long. The CDR3 DNA follows: TGTGCCAGCAGCTTTCGGGACAGCAATGAAAAACTGTTTTTT. Protein product: CASSFRDSNEKLFF.

The J gene is TRBJ2-5, the V gene TRBV11-2, with 12 bases lining up with TRBD2. Germline V gene lookup returns CDR1 SGHAT and CDR2 FQNNGV. The CDR3 is 14 residues long. With 6 bases clipped from V and 5 bases from J, the junction kept 4 bases outside the gene matches. The CDR3 protein is CASRTLAGGETQYF. CDR3 nucleotide sequence: TGTGCCAGCAGAACGCTAGCGGGAGGGGAGACCCAGTACTTC.